The entry below describes one TCR beta chain. This entry comes from a study of control samples from healthy donors and cancer patients. V lost 4 bases to trimming and J lost 1 base, with 14 bases between them. This CDR3 has 15 amino acids. Germline V gene sequence: CDR1 SGHAT, CDR2 FQNNGV. Measured with immunoSEQ multiplex PCR; TCRdb has only the in-frame clones, and not every one. This table has 130,000 or so clones, roughly 89% appearing once. The origin of this receptor is a young man in good health. The chain employs TRBV11-2 and TRBJ2-7, with TRBD1 as a possible D gene (6 bases). Input material: blood. CDR3 sequence reads: CASSYAGTISYEQYF. The DNA of the CDR3 is TGTGCCAGCAGCTACGCCGGGACAATTTCCTACGAGCAGTACTTC.